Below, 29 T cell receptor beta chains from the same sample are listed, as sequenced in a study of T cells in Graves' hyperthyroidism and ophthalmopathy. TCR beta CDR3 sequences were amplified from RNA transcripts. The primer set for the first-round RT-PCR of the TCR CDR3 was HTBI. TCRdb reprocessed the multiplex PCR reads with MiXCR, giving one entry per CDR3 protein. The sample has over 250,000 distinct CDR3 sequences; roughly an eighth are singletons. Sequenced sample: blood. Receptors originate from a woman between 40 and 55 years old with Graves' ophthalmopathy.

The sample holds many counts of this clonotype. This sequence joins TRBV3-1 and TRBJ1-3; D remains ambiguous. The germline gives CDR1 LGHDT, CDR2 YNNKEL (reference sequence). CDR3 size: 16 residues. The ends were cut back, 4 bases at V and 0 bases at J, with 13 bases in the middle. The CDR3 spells CASSPKTAGSGNTIYF. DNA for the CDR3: TGTGCCAGCAGCCCTAAAACAGCAGGCTCTGGAAACACCATATATTTT. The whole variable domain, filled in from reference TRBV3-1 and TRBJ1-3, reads DTAVSQTPKYLVTQMGNDKSIKCEQNLGHDTMYWYKQDSKKFLKIMFSYNNKELIINETVPNRFSPKSPDKAHLNLHINSLELGDSAVYFCASSPKTAGSGNTIYFGEGSWLTVV.

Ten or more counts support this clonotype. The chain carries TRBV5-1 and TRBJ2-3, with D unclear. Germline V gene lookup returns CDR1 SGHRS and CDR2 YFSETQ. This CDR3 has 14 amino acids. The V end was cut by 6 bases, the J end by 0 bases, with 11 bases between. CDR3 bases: TGCGCCAGCACGGCGCAGACTAGCACAGATACGCAGTATTTT. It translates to CASTAQTSTDTQYF.

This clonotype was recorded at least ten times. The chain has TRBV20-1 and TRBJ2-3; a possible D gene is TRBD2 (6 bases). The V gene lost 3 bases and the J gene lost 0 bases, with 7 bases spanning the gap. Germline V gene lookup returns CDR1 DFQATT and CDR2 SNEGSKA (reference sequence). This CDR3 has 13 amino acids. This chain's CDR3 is CSASGTSTDTQYF. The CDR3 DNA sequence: TGCAGTGCTAGCGGGACTAGCACAGATACGCAGTATTTT.

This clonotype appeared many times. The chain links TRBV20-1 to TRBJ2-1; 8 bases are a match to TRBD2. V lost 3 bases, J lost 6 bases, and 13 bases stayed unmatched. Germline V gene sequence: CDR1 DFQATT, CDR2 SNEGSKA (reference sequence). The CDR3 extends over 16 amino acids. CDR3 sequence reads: CSASPPGGPFSNEQFF. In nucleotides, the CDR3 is TGCAGTGCTAGCCCCCCGGGAGGGCCATTTTCCAATGAGCAGTTCTTC.

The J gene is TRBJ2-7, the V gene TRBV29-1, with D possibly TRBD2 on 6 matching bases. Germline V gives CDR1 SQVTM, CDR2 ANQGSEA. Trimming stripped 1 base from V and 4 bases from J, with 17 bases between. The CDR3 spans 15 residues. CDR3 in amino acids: CSVEGHPGSPYEQYF. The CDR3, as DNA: TGCAGCGTTGAAGGCCATCCCGGGAGTCCTTACGAGCAGTACTTC.

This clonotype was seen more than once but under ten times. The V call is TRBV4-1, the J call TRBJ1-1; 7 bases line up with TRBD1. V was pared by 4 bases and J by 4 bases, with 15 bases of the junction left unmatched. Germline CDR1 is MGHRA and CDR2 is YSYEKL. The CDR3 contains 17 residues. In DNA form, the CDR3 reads TGCGCCAGCAGCCCACCCCGACAGGGTACCGGTGGCACTGAAGCTTTCTTT. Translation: CASSPPRQGTGGTEAFF.

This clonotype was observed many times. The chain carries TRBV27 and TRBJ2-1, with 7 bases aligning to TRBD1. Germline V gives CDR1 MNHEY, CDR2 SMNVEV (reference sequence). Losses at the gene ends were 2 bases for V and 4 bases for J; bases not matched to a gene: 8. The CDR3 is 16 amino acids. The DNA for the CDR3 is TGTGCCAGCAGTTTAGATGTAGGGACAGAGTACAATGAGCAGTTCTTC. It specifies CASSLDVGTEYNEQFF.

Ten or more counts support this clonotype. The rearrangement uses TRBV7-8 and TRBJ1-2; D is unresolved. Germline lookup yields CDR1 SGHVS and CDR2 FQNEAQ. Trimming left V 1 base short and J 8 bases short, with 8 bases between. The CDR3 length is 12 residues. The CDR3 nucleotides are TGTGCCAGCAGCTTAGACCGCAGCGGCTACACCTTC. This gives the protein CASSLDRSGYTF. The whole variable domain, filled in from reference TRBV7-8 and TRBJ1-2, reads GAGVSQSPRYKVAKRGQDVALRCDPISGHVSLFWYQQALGQGPEFLTYFQNEAQLDKSGLPSDRFFAERPEGSVSTLKIQRTQQEDSAVYLCASSLDRSGYTFGSGTRLTVV.

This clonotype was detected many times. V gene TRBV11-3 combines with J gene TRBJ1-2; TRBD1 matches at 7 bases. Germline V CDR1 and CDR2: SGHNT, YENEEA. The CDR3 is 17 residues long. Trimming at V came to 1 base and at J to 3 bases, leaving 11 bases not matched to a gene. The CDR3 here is CASSLGSQGVPDYGYTF. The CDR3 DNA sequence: TGTGCCAGCAGCTTAGGGTCTCAGGGGGTTCCGGACTATGGCTACACCTTC.

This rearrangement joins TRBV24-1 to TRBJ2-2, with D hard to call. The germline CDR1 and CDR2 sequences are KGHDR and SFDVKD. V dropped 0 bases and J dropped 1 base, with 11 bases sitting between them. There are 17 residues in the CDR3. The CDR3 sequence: CATSDLMDRGNTGELFF. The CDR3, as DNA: TGTGCCACCAGTGATTTGATGGACCGAGGGAACACCGGGGAGCTGTTTTTT.

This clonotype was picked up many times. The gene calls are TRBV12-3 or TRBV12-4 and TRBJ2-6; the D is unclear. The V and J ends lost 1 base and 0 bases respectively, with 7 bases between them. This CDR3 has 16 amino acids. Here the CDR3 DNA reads TGTGCCAGCAGTTTAGTCCGGGTCTCTGGGGCCAACGTCCTGACTTTC. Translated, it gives CASSLVRVSGANVLTF.

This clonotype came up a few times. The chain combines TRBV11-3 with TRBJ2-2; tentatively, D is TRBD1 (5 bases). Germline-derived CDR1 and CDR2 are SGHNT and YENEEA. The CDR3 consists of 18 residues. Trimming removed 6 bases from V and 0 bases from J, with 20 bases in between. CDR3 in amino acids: CASSSYILGHPNTGELFF. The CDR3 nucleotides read TGTGCCAGCAGTTCTTATATCCTTGGACACCCGAACACCGGGGAGCTGTTTTTT.

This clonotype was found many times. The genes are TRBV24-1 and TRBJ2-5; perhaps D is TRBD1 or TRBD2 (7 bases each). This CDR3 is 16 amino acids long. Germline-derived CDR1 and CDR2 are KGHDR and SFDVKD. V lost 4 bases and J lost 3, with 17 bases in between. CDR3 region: CATSDPRRGREETQYF. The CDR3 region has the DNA TGTGCCACCAGTGACCCGCGCAGGGGGAGGGAAGAGACCCAGTACTTC.

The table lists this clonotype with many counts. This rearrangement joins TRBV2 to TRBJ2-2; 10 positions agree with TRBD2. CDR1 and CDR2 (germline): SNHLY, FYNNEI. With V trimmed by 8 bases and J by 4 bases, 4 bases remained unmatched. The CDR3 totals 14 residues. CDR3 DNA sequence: TGTGCCAGCCTCCAGCGGGGGGGCACCGGGGAGCTGTTTTTT. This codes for CASLQRGGTGELFF.

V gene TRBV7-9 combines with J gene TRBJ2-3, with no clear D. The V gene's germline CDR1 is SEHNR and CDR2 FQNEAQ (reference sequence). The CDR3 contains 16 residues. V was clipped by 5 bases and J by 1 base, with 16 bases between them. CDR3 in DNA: TGTGCCAGCAGCCCAATAAAAGGGCCGGGCACAGATACGCAGTATTTT. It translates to CASSPIKGPGTDTQYF.

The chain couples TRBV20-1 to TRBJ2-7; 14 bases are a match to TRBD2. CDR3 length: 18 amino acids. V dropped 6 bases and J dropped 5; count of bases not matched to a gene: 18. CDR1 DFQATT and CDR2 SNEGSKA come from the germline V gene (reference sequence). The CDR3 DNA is TGCAGTGCCTATCGACTAGCGGGAGGGCCCCGTATCTTCCACGAGCAGTACTTC. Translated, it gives CSAYRLAGGPRIFHEQYF.

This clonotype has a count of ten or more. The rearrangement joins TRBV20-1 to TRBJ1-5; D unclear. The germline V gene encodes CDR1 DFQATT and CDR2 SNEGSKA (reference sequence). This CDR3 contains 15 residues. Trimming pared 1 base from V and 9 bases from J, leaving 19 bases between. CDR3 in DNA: TGCAGTGCTAGAGGAATAGTGGGCCCTTTCTCGCCCCAGCATTTT. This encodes CSARGIVGPFSPQHF.

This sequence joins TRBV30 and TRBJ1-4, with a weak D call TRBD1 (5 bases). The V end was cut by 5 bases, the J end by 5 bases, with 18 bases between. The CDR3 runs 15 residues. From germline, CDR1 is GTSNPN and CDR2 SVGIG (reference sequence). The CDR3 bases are TGTGCCTGGTCTTTTAGGGGCTACGCAAATGAAAAACTGTTTTTT. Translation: CAWSFRGYANEKLFF. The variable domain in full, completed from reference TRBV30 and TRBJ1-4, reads SQTIHQWPATLVQPVGSPLSLECTVEGTSNPNLYWYRQAAGRGLQLLFYSVGIGQISSEVPQNLSASRPQDRQFILSSKKLLLSDSGFYLCAWSFRGYANEKLFFGSGTQLSVL.

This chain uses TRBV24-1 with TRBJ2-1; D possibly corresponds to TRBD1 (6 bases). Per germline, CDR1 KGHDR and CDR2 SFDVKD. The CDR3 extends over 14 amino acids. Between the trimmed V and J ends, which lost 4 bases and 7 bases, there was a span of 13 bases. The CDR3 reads CATSEPGTRNEQFF. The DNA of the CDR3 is TGTGCCACCAGTGAACCCGGGACACGGAATGAGCAGTTCTTC.

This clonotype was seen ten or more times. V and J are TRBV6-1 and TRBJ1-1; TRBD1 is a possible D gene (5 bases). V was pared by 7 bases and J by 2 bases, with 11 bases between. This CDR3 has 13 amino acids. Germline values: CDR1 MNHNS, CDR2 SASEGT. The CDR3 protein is CASIRGRNTEAFF. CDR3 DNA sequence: TGTGCCAGCATAAGGGGCCGCAACACTGAAGCTTTCTTT.

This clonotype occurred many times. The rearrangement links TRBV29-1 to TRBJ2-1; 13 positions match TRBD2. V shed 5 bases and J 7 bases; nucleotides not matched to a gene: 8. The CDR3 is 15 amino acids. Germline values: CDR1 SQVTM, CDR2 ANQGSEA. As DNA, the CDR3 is TGCAGCGTTCTACTAGCGGGGGGGCCCTGGAATGAGCAGTTCTTC. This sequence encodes CSVLLAGGPWNEQFF.

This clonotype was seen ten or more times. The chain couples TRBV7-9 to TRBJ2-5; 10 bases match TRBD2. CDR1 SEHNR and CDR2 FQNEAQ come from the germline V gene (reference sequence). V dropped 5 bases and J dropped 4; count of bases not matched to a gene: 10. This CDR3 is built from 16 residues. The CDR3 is CASSRAGGRRGETQYF. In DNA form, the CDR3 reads TGTGCCAGCAGCCGAGCGGGGGGGCGTCGGGGAGAGACCCAGTACTTC.

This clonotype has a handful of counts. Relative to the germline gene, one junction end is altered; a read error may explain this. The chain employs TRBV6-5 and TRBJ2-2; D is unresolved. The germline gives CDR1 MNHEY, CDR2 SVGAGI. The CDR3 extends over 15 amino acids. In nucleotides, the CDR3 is TGTGCCGGCAGTTACTCCGTACTGATCACCGGGGAGCTGTTTTTT. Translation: CAGSYSVLITGELFF.

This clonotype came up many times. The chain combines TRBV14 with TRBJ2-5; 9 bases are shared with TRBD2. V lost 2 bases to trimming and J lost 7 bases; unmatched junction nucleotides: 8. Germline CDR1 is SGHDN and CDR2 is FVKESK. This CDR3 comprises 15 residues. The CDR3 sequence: CASSQIAGAVRTQYF. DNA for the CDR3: TGTGCCAGCAGCCAAATAGCGGGGGCGGTCAGGACCCAGTACTTC.

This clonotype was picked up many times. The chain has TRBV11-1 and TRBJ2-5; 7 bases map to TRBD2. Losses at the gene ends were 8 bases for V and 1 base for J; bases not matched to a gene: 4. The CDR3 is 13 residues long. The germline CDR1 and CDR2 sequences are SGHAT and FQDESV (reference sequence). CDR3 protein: CASGPSGQETQYF. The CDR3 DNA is TGTGCCAGCGGGCCTAGCGGCCAAGAGACCCAGTACTTC.

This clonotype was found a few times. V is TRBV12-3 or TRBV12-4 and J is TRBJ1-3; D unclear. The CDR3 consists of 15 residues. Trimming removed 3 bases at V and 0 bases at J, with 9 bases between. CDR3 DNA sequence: TGTGCCAGCAGTTTTCCAGAGAGCTCTGGAAACACCATATATTTT. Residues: CASSFPESSGNTIYF.

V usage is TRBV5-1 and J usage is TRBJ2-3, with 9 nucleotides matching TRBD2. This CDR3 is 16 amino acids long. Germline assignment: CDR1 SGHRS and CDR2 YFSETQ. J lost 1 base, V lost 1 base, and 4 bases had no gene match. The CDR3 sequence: CASSLTPSGGTDTQYF. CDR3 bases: TGCGCCAGCAGCTTGACACCTAGCGGGGGCACAGATACGCAGTATTTT.

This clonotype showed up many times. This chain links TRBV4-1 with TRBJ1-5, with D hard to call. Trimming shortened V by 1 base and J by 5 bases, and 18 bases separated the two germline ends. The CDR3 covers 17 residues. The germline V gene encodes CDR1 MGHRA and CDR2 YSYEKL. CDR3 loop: CASSQGSVVRTDQPQHF. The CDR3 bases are TGCGCCAGCAGCCAAGGGTCCGTTGTACGTACAGATCAGCCCCAGCATTTT.

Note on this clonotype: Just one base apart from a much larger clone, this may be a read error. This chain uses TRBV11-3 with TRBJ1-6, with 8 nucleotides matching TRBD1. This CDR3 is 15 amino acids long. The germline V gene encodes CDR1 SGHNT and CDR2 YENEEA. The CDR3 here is CANSVDRGYNSPLHF. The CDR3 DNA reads TGTGCCAACAGCGTAGACAGGGGCTATAATTCACCCCTCCACTTT.